One and the same sample provided the 18 T cell receptor beta chains below, sequenced in a study of T-cell memory formation after mild COVID-19. MiXCR, run by TCRdb on the 5' RACE reads, gives a single entry per CDR3 protein. The sample lists fewer than 60,000 distinct CDR3 sequences; roughly 26% were seen once. The sample was PBMCs or a T cell subset sorted from them (not recorded which). The source is a man aged 18 to 30 who had mild COVID-19 (a few samples of this study predate the infection). Cell type and time point are not known.

The chain uses TRBV12-3 or TRBV12-4 and TRBJ2-3, with D unresolved. CDR3 size: 13 residues. Trimming pared 7 bases from V and 4 bases from J, leaving 12 bases between. The CDR3 bases are TGTGCCAGCATCTTTGAGGCTGCAGATACGCAGTATTTT. This gives the protein CASIFEAADTQYF.

V and J are TRBV18 and TRBJ1-3; D possibly corresponds to TRBD1 (6 bases). Germline V gene data show CDR1 as KGHSH and CDR2 as LQKENI. CDR3 length: 14 residues. V gave up 2 bases and J gave up 8 bases, with 13 bases separating them. CDR3 sequence (DNA): TGTGCCAGCTCACCAACGGACAGTTGGGACACCATATATTTT. It is translated as CASSPTDSWDTIYF.

The chain employs TRBV14 and TRBJ2-3; TRBD1 is a possible D gene (7 bases). This CDR3 contains 15 residues. The germline CDR1 and CDR2 sequences are SGHDN and FVKESK. Deletions cut 5 bases from V and 2 bases from J, with 14 bases between. The CDR3 DNA follows: TGTGCCAGCAGCTCCACAGGGGACTTCACAGATACGCAGTATTTT. Translated: CASSSTGDFTDTQYF.

The chain recombines TRBV7-9 with TRBJ2-1; 8 bases line up with TRBD1. The junction had 3 bases not matched to a gene; V was cut back by 2 bases and J by 0 bases. Germline CDR1 and CDR2: SEHNR and FQNEAQ (reference sequence). This CDR3 is built from 16 residues. CDR3 loop: CASSLTDRGSYNEQFF. The CDR3 region has the DNA TGTGCCAGCAGCTTAACCGACAGGGGCTCCTACAATGAGCAGTTCTTC.

The V gene is TRBV20-1, the J gene TRBJ2-1, with D possibly TRBD2 on 5 matching bases. Germline V gives CDR1 DFQATT, CDR2 SNEGSKA (reference sequence). This CDR3 is 13 amino acids long. The V and J ends lost 5 bases and 2 bases respectively, with 10 bases between them. The CDR3 protein is CSAPDGTYNEQFF. CDR3 bases: TGCAGTGCTCCGGACGGGACCTACAATGAGCAGTTCTTC.

J is TRBJ2-1 and V is TRBV10-3; TRBD2 agrees at 12 bases. The germline V gene encodes CDR1 ENHRY and CDR2 SYGVKD. The CDR3 is made up of 17 amino acids. V shed 6 bases, J shed 8 bases, and the junction held 14 bases outside the gene matches. CDR3: CAISQARTSGVRDEQFF. The CDR3 nucleotides read TGTGCCATCAGCCAGGCCCGGACTAGCGGGGTGAGGGATGAGCAGTTCTTC.

In its sample, this clonotype was seen a few times. The V gene is TRBV13, the J gene TRBJ2-5; 12 positions match TRBD2. Germline values: CDR1 PRHDT, CDR2 FYEKMQ (reference sequence). Trimming removed 5 bases from V and 2 bases from J; junction bases left unmatched: 6. The CDR3 is made up of 16 amino acids. DNA of the CDR3: TGTGCCAGCAGCCCCCGGACTAGCGGGGCACAAGAGACCCAGTACTTC. Translated: CASSPRTSGAQETQYF.

This clonotype showed up just a few times. The V and J genes are TRBV10-1 and TRBJ2-3, with 9 bases matching TRBD2. From germline, CDR1 is WNHNN and CDR2 SYGVQD (reference sequence). V lost 0 bases to trimming and J lost 2 bases; unmatched junction nucleotides: 9. CDR3 length: 18 residues. As DNA, the CDR3 is TGCGCCAGCAGTGAGTCGATTAGCGGGGGCCTTTTCACAGATACGCAGTATTTT. Its protein product is CASSESISGGLFTDTQYF.

This clonotype turned up a few times. V and J are TRBV5-1 and TRBJ2-3; 10 nucleotides match TRBD2. CDR3 length: 16 amino acids. Losses at the gene ends were 0 bases for V and 2 bases for J; bases not matched to a gene: 3. Per the germline V gene, CDR1 is SGHRS and CDR2 is YFSETQ. The CDR3 is CASSLELAGITDTQYF. CDR3 DNA sequence: TGCGCCAGCAGCTTGGAACTAGCGGGGATCACAGATACGCAGTATTTT.

The V and J genes are TRBV19 and TRBJ2-2; D is possibly TRBD1 or TRBD2 (5 bases each). Looked up from germline, CDR1 is LNHDA and CDR2 is SQIVND (reference sequence). Trimming removed 2 bases from V and 4 bases from J, with 14 bases in between. CDR3 length equals 16 residues. In DNA form, the CDR3 reads TGTGCCAGTAGTATAACGAGTTTTGGGACCACCGGGGAGCTGTTTTTT. Protein: CASSITSFGTTGELFF.

This rearrangement joins TRBV20-1 to TRBJ2-7; TRBD2 matches 13 bases. The CDR3 loop spans 14 amino acids. With 4 bases clipped from V and 4 bases from J, the junction kept 4 bases outside the gene matches. Germline V gives CDR1 DFQATT, CDR2 SNEGSKA (reference sequence). CDR3 protein: CSANGLAGVYEQYV. The CDR3 DNA reads TGCAGTGCTAACGGACTAGCGGGGGTTTACGAGCAGTACGTC.

This clonotype has a count of ten or more. V and J are TRBV29-1 and TRBJ2-5; maybe TRBD1 (5 bases). The V gene lost 4 bases and the J gene lost 1 base, with 7 bases spanning the gap. The germline V gene has CDR1 SQVTM and CDR2 ANQGSEA. The CDR3 has 12 residues. CDR3 coding DNA: TGCAGCGTTGGCAGGGTCCAAGAGACCCAGTACTTC. Translating it yields CSVGRVQETQYF.

The chain recombines TRBV7-8 with TRBJ1-1; unclear D gene. Germline CDR1 reads SGHVS; CDR2 reads FQNEAQ. The ends were cut back, 6 bases at V and 4 bases at J, with 15 bases in the middle. The CDR3 length is 14 residues. CDR3 coding DNA: TGTGCCAGCAGTTACCGTGCGGGCAGCACTGAAGCTTTCTTT. Its protein is CASSYRAGSTEAFF.

A few counts support this clonotype. This chain links TRBV5-5 with TRBJ2-7, with 8 positions matching TRBD1. V lost 4 bases and J lost 7; bases outside the gene matches: 13. Per the germline V gene, CDR1 is SGHKS and CDR2 is YYEKEE (reference sequence). The CDR3 has 15 residues. CDR3 sequence reads: CASSREGQGAREQYF. The DNA for the CDR3 is TGTGCCAGCAGCCGAGAGGGTCAGGGGGCAAGGGAGCAGTACTTC.

This clonotype appeared a few times. This sequence joins TRBV7-3 and TRBJ1-2; no firm D call. The CDR3 sequence is 13 residues long. CDR1 is SGHTA and CDR2 is FQGTGA in the germline V gene. The V gene lost 3 bases and the J gene lost 6 bases, with 11 bases spanning the gap. CDR3 region: CASSFPELNGYTF. CDR3 nucleotide sequence: TGTGCCAGCAGCTTCCCGGAACTCAATGGCTACACCTTC. Full variable domain (rest looked up from reference TRBV7-3 and TRBJ1-2): GAGVSQTPSNKVTEKGKYVELRCDPISGHTALYWYRQSLGQGPEFLIYFQGTGAADDSGLPNDRFFAVRPEGSVSTLKIQRTERGDSAVYLCASSFPELNGYTFGSGTRLTVV.

This chain uses TRBV20-1 with TRBJ2-7, with D maybe TRBD2 (5 bases). V was cut by 3 bases and J by 3 bases, with 9 bases left in between. The CDR3 runs to 12 residues. Germline-derived CDR1 and CDR2 are DFQATT and SNEGSKA (reference sequence). The CDR3 DNA reads as TGCAGTGCTAGGGACCGGGGCTACGAGCAGTACTTC. It encodes CSARDRGYEQYF.

The chain uses TRBV4-1 and TRBJ1-6; D unresolved. With 1 base removed from V and 10 bases from J, the gap between germline ends came to 8 bases. This CDR3 spans 13 amino acids. Germline V gives CDR1 MGHRA, CDR2 YSYEKL. The CDR3 nucleotides read TGCGCCAGCAGCCAAGTTCCAGCCTCACCCCTCCACTTT. Encoded protein: CASSQVPASPLHF.

J is TRBJ1-2 and V is TRBV7-2; 10 nucleotides match TRBD1. Germline loops: CDR1 SGHTA, CDR2 FQGNSA. The CDR3 contains 16 residues. V was clipped by 4 bases and J by 6 bases; unmatched bases: 11. This chain's CDR3 is CASSSGQGPRMDGYTF. CDR3 in DNA: TGTGCCAGCAGCTCGGGACAGGGGCCGAGGATGGATGGCTACACCTTC.